Sequencing of this T cell receptor (beta chain) was carried out in a study of cytotoxic CD8 clonotypes in ibrutinib-treated CLL. For the study at large: Complete response was seen in 2 patients and partial in approximately 24; approximately 12 progressed and roughly 15 stayed remitted after a median around 64 months. After a median roughly twelve months on treatment (6 to 36), response samples were drawn.

Looked up from germline, CDR1 is MNHEY and CDR2 is SMNVEV (reference sequence). Trimming took 7 bases from V and 2 from J, leaving 16 bases between them. This CDR3 spans 15 amino acids. Here immunoSEQ multiplex PCR was the method, and the copy in TCRdb shows in-frame clones only, minus some. Altogether nearly 25,000 clones are present, 55% to 85% being singletons, with the ten largest covering more than 40%. The TCR comes from a human donor with chronic lymphocytic leukemia. Specimen: PBMCs, collected after 12 months of ibrutinib treatment. The chain couples TRBV27 to TRBJ2-3; D may correspond to TRBD1 or TRBD2 (6 bases each). CDR3 DNA: TGTGCCAGCACCAGAGAAGGGGGGCCCACAGATACGCAGTATTTT. It translates to CASTREGGPTDTQYF.